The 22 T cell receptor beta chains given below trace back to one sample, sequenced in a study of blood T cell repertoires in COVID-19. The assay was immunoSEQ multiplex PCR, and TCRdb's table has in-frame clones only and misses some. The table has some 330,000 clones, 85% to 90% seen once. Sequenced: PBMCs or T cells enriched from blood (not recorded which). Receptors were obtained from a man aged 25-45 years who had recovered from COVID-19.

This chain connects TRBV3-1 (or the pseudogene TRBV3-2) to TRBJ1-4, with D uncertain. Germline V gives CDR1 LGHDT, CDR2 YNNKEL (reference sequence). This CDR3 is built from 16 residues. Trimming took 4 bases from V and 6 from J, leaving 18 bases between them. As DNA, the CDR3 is TGTGCCAGCAGCCCCACTCTGAGGGTTTTATATGAAAAACTGTTTTTT. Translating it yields CASSPTLRVLYEKLFF.

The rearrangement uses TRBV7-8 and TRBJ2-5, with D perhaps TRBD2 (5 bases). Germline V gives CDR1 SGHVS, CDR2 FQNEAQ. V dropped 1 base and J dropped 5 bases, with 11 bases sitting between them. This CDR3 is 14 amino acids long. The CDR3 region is CASSLGLRRETQYF. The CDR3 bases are TGTGCCAGCAGCTTAGGTCTTCGGAGGGAGACCCAGTACTTC.

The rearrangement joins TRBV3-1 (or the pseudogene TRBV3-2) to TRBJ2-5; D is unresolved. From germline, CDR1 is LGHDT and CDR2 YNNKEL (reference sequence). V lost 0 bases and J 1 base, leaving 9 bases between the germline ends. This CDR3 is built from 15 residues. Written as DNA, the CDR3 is TGTGCCAGCAGCCAAGACTTGCAGTTCCAAGAGACCCAGTACTTC. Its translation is CASSQDLQFQETQYF.

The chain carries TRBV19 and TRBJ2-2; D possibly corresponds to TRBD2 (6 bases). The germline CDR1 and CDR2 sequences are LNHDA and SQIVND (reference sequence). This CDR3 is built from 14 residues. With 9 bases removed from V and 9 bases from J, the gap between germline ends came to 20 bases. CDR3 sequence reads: CASGSTGGVRELFF. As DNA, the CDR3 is TGTGCCAGCGGGAGCACAGGCGGAGTAAGGGAGCTGTTTTTT.

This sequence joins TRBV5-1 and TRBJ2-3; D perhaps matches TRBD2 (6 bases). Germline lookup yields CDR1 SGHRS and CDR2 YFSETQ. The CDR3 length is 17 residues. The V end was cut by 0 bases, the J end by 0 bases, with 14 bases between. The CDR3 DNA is TGCGCCAGCAGCTTGGGAGGTAGCGGACCTAGCACAGATACGCAGTATTTT. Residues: CASSLGGSGPSTDTQYF.

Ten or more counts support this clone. The DNA of the CDR3 is TGTGCCAGCTCACCACTCCGGGGCGGGGAGCTGTTTTTT. This encodes CASSPLRGGELFF. This sequence joins TRBV18 and TRBJ2-2; TRBD2 might be the D (5 bases). This CDR3 has 13 amino acids. Germline loops: CDR1 KGHSH, CDR2 LQKENI. Between the trimmed V and J ends, which lost 1 base and 7 bases, there was a span of 7 bases.

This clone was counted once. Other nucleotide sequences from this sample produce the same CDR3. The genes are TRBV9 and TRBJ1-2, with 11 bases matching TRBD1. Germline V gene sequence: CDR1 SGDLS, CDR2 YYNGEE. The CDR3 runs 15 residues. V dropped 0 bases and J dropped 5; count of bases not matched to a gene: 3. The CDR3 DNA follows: TGTGCCAGCAGCGTAGGGACAGGGGGCGGGTATGGCTACACCTTC. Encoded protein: CASSVGTGGGYGYTF.

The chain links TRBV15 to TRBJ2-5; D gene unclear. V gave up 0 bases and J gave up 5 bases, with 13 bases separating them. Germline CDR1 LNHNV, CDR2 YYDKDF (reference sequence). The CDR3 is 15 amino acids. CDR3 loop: CATSREALGYETQYF. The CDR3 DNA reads TGTGCCACCAGCAGAGAGGCGTTGGGCTATGAGACCCAGTACTTC.

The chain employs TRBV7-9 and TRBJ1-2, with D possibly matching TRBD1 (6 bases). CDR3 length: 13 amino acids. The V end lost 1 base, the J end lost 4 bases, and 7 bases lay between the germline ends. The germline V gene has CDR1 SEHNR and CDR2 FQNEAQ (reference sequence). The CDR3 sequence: CASSLEGGYGYTF. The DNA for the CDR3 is TGTGCCAGCAGCTTAGAAGGGGGCTATGGCTACACCTTC.

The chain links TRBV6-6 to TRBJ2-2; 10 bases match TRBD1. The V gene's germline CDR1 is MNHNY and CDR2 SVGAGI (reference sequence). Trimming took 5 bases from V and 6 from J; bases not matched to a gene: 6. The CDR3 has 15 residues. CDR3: CASSRGTGVPGELFF. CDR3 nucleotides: TGTGCCAGCAGTCGCGGGACAGGGGTTCCCGGGGAGCTGTTTTTT.

The CDR3 DNA sequence: TGTGCCAGCAGCGCTCACCTCCACAGGGCGATCTCTGGAAACACCATATATTTT. Residues: CASSAHLHRAISGNTIYF. This chain connects TRBV7-9 to TRBJ1-3; tentative D call: TRBD1 (6 bases). The CDR3 length is 18 residues. Trimming removed 5 bases at V and 0 bases at J, with 20 bases between. The germline V gene has CDR1 SEHNR and CDR2 FQNEAQ (reference sequence).

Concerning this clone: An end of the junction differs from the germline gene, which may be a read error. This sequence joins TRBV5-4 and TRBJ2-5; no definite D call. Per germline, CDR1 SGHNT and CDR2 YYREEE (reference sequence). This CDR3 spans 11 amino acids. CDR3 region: CASSNQETQYF. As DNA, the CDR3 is TGTGCCAGCAGTAACCAGGAGACCCAGTACTTC.

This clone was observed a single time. The CDR3 here is CASSVGGLQPQHF. The CDR3 bases are TGTGCCAGCAGCGTAGGGGGTTTGCAGCCCCAGCATTTT. J is TRBJ1-5 and V is TRBV6-5, with D possibly matching TRBD1 (6 bases). CDR1 MNHEY and CDR2 SVGAGI come from the germline V gene. The V end lost 6 bases, the J end lost 7 bases, and 13 bases lay between the germline ends. This CDR3 spans 13 amino acids.

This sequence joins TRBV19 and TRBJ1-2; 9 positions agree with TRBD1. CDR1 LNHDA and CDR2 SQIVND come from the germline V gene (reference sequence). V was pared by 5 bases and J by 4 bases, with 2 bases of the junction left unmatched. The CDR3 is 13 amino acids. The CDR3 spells CASSPDRGYGYTF. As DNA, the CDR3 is TGTGCCAGTAGTCCGGACAGGGGCTATGGCTACACCTTC.

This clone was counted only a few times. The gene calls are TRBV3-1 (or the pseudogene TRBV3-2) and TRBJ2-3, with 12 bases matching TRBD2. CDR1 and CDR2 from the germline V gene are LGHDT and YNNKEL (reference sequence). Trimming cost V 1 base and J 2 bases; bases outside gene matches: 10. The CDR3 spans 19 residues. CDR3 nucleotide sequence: TGTGCCAGCAGCCAAGGAAGGACTAGCGGGGCCTACCTCACAGATACGCAGTATTTT. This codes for CASSQGRTSGAYLTDTQYF.

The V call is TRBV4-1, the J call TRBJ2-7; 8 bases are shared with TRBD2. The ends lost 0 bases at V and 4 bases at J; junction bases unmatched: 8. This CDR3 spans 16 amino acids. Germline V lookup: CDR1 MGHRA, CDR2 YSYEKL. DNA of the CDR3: TGCGCCAGCAGCCAAGAGGTCCAGGGCGGGGGGTACGAGCAGTACTTC. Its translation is CASSQEVQGGGYEQYF.

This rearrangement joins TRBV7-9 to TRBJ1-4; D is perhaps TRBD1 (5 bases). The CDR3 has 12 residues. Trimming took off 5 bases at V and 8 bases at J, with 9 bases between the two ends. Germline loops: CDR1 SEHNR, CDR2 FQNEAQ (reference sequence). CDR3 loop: CASSPDREKLFF. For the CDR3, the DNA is TGTGCCAGCAGCCCCGACAGAGAAAAACTGTTTTTT.

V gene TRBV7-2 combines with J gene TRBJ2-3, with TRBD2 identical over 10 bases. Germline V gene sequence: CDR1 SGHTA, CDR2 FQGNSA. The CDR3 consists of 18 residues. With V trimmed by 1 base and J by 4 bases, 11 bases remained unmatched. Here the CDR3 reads CASSLVVSSGSPSDTQYF. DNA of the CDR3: TGTGCCAGCAGCTTAGTAGTCTCTAGCGGGAGTCCTTCAGATACGCAGTATTTT.

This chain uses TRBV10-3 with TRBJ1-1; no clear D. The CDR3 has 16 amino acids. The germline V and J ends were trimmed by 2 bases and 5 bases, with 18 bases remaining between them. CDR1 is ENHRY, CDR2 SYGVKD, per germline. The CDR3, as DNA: TGTGCCATCAGTGAGGCCGAGGTCCTCCCCCGGACTGAAGCTTTCTTT. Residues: CAISEAEVLPRTEAFF.

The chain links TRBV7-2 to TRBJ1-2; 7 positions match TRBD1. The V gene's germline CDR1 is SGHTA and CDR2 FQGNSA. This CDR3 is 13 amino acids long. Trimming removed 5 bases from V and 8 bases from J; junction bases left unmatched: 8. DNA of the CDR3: TGTGCCAGCAGCCCCCACAGGGGTGACGGCTACACCTTC. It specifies CASSPHRGDGYTF.

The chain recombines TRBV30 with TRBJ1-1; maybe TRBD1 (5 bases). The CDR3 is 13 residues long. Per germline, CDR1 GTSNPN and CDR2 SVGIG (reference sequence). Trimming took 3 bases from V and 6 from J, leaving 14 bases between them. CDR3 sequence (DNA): TGTGCCTGGAGCCCGGGGGGAGTCGCTGAAGCTTTCTTT. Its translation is CAWSPGGVAEAFF.

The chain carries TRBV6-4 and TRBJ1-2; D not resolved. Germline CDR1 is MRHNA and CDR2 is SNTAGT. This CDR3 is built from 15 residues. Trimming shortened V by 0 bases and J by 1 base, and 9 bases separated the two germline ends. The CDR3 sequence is CASSDSSCNNYGYTF. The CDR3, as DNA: TGTGCCAGCAGTGACTCGAGTTGCAATAACTATGGCTACACCTTC.